This T cell receptor (beta chain) is from a study of T cells expressing NK-cell markers (dated by TCRdb to the early 2020s). About the investigation overall: In sorted CD3+CD56+NKG2C+, CD3+CD56+NKG2C- and CD3+CD56-NKG2C+ T-cell subsets from about eight donors, TCR beta-chain repertoires were profiled. Seven of the eight sequenced donors were HCMV-seropositive and one was HCMV-seronegative. Randomly selected healthy volunteers, three men and five women, were used as the eight sequenced donors. Sequencing of the libraries produced 2 x 150 bp reads on Illumina HiSeq 2000/2500, MiSeq or NextSeq.

Details on this clonotype: Its specific antigen is unknown.

The study at large found these results: Those dominant clonotypes were again the most abundant among CD3+CD56-NKG2C+ cells in four donors, at about 25-60.1%. In several donors, the dominant CD3+CD56+NKG2C+ clonotypes were found to rank among the top 10 CD8+ clonotypes and to make up roughly 1.0-8% of CD8+ T cells. It remained unclear whether the expanded NKG2C-expressing T cell clones were specific for HCMV antigens.

TCRdb lists the instrument as Illumina HiSeq 2000. TCR beta cDNA libraries were made by 5'RACE template switching that added a universal primer site and unique molecular identifiers. Synthesis of cDNA was primed from the TCR beta constant segment and was followed by two consecutive PCR amplification steps. The study's own analysis went as follows. MIGEC was used to demultiplex reads and group the reads by UMI, and MiTCR was used to assemble and quantify clonotypes. Only TCR cDNA sequences supported by at least two reads were kept to exclude erroneous sequences. The tcR package was used for downstream repertoire analysis, with clonotypes matched between fractions based on CDR3 nucleotide sequence plus V segment. Antigen specificity was annotated against VDJdb with VDJmatch, allowing one amino acid substitution in CDR3. TCRdb reprocessed the reads and lists each CDR3 protein sequence as a single entry, with no DNA. Clone size and V and J calls follow TCRdb, not the original study. In this sample's table one finds some 460,000 distinct CDR3 sequences. 1.4% to 1.5% of the sample is taken by the ten largest.

The CDR3, cysteine through phenylalanine, is 16 amino acids long. Only the protein sequence is given. A commercial ELISA kit detecting HCMV-specific IgG in serum was used to determine HCMV serostatus. Ficoll density gradient centrifugation was used to isolate peripheral blood mononuclear cells from blood. The sequence links TRBV12-3 or TRBV12-4 to TRBJ2-2; the TRBD2 assignment by TCRdb is unverifiable without DNA. The source of this sequence is a woman between 50 and 59 years old in good health. Donor details come from another sample of the same person, matched by shared clones. Input material: blood T cells: a sorted CD56 or NKG2C T cell subset, CD4+ or CD8+ T cells, or bulk PBMC T cells (not recorded which). The CDR3 corresponds to CASRPLGVGPTGELFF.